Each of the 32 T cell receptor beta chains below was sequenced from the same sample in a study of T cell repertoires in cytomegalovirus infection. TCRdb called the reads again in MiXCR, with one record for every CDR3 protein. The sample has over 450,000 distinct CDR3 sequences, around 10% seen once. The sample comprised PBMCs. All receptors derive from a human donor in good health (CMV status not recorded). Some clones in this sample may be carry-over from other donors' samples.

This clonotype has at least ten counts. The chain links TRBV7-2 to TRBJ2-3, with TRBD2 matching over 9 bases. This CDR3 region has 15 residues. In germline, CDR1 is SGHTA, CDR2 FQGNSA. The trim removed 5 bases at V and 6 bases at J, leaving 9 bases unmatched. The CDR3 region is CASSLLAGGWDTQYF. CDR3 bases: TGTGCCAGCAGCCTTCTGGCGGGAGGGTGGGATACGCAGTATTTT.

This clonotype was detected only a few times. The V and J genes are TRBV7-9 and TRBJ2-4, with 11 bases lining up with TRBD1. CDR1 SEHNR and CDR2 FQNEAQ come from the germline V gene (reference sequence). Trimming cost V 5 bases and J 2 bases; bases outside gene matches: 14. There are 19 residues in the CDR3. CDR3 sequence (DNA): TGTGCCAGCAGCATACTGTCTTTAGGGACAGGGGGGACCAAAAACATTCAGTACTTC. Protein product: CASSILSLGTGGTKNIQYF.

This clonotype was seen many times. V and J are TRBV11-2 and TRBJ2-6; D unclear. Germline V gene sequence: CDR1 SGHAT, CDR2 FQNNGV. The ends were cut back, 6 bases at V and 0 bases at J, with 15 bases in the middle. The CDR3 has 17 amino acids. The CDR3 sequence: CASSSLTRSSGANVLTF. The CDR3 nucleotides are TGTGCCAGCAGTTCCCTCACAAGGAGCTCTGGGGCCAACGTCCTGACTTTC.

This clonotype was found a few times. The V gene is TRBV20-1, the J gene TRBJ1-2, with D possibly TRBD1 on 5 matching bases. V lost 6 bases, J lost 0 bases, and 14 bases lay in between. CDR1 is DFQATT, CDR2 SNEGSKA, per germline (reference sequence). The CDR3 sequence is 14 residues long. CDR3 region: CSALEGAANYGYTF. In DNA, the CDR3 is TGCAGTGCCCTCGAAGGGGCGGCTAACTATGGCTACACCTTC.

This clonotype was observed many times. The CDR3 sequence: CASGFRYNVEQFF. For the CDR3, the DNA is TGTGCCAGCGGGTTCAGGTACAATGTAGAGCAGTTCTTC. The rearrangement uses TRBV12-3 or TRBV12-4 and TRBJ2-1; D uncertain. V was shortened by 8 bases and J by 10 bases, with 18 bases between the two germline ends. CDR3 length: 13 amino acids.

Only a few counts were recorded for this clonotype. The rearrangement uses TRBV28 and TRBJ1-1; D gene unclear. Germline V gene data show CDR1 as MDHEN and CDR2 as SYDVKM. Trimming stripped 1 base from V and 7 bases from J, with 7 bases between. The CDR3 has 12 residues. The CDR3 loop is CASSLYYSEAFF. The CDR3, as DNA: TGTGCCAGCAGTTTATATTACAGTGAAGCTTTCTTT. The full variable domain, with the rest looked up from reference TRBV28 and TRBJ1-1, is DVKVTQSSRYLVKRTGEKVFLECVQDMDHENMFWYRQDPGLGLRLIYFSYDVKMKEKGDIPEGYSVSREKKERFSLILESASTNQTSMYLCASSLYYSEAFFGQGTRLTVV.

This chain links TRBV25-1 with TRBJ1-2; a weak D match, TRBD1 (6 bases). Trimming took off 4 bases at V and 4 bases at J, with 13 bases between the two ends. Germline V gene sequence: CDR1 MGHDK, CDR2 SYGVNS. CDR3 length equals 14 residues. CDR3 loop: CASSGGQTFYGYTF. CDR3 nucleotides: TGTGCCAGCAGTGGAGGACAGACTTTCTATGGCTACACCTTC.

This clonotype was counted at least ten times. CDR3 residues: CASSLEGRETQYF. Written as DNA, the CDR3 is TGTGCCAGCAGTTTAGAAGGTAGAGAGACCCAGTACTTC. This chain uses TRBV27 with TRBJ2-5; D gene uncertain. V was pared by 2 bases and J by 4 bases, with 8 bases between. CDR1 is MNHEY, CDR2 SMNVEV, per germline (reference sequence). The CDR3 sequence is 13 residues long.

This clonotype was counted at least ten times. This chain links TRBV7-2 with TRBJ1-2; 10 nucleotides line up with TRBD1. Germline loops: CDR1 SGHTA, CDR2 FQGNSA. This CDR3 region has 14 residues. Trimming at V came to 1 base and at J to 7 bases, leaving 3 bases not matched to a gene. The CDR3 region has the DNA TGTGCCAGCAGCTTAGAGCGGGACAGGGGTGGCTACACCTTC. Residues: CASSLERDRGGYTF. Supplemented by reference TRBV7-2 and TRBJ1-2, the full variable domain reads GAGVSQSPSNKVTEKGKDVELRCDPISGHTALYWYRQSLGQGLEFLIYFQGNSAPDKSGLPSDRFSAERTGGSVSTLTIQRTQQEDSAVYLCASSLERDRGGYTFGSGTRLTVV.

The chain uses TRBV5-1 and TRBJ2-3; 10 bases are a match to TRBD2. Looked up from germline, CDR1 is SGHRS and CDR2 is YFSETQ. This CDR3 comprises 15 residues. Losses at the gene ends were 3 bases for V and 4 bases for J; bases not matched to a gene: 5. The CDR3 bases are TGCGCCAGCAGCTGGGCTAGCGGGAGCTCAGATACGCAGTATTTT. Its protein product is CASSWASGSSDTQYF.

This clonotype was observed a handful of times. The V gene is TRBV2, the J gene TRBJ2-2; D call uncertain. CDR1 and CDR2 (germline): SNHLY, FYNNEI. CDR3 size: 14 residues. Trimming removed 3 bases at V and 5 bases at J, with 10 bases between. Written as DNA, the CDR3 is TGTGCCAGCAGTGAGTCGTCCGGGACCGGGGAGCTGTTTTTT. As protein: CASSESSGTGELFF.

This clonotype has ten or more counts. The chain carries TRBV6-1 and TRBJ2-2, with D uncertain. The CDR3 runs 13 residues. Looked up from germline, CDR1 is MNHNS and CDR2 is SASEGT. V lost 7 bases and J lost 0, with 6 bases in between. CDR3 loop: CASKATNTGELFF. In DNA form, the CDR3 reads TGTGCCAGCAAGGCTACGAACACCGGGGAGCTGTTTTTT.

This clonotype was counted many times. The chain combines TRBV6-6 with TRBJ2-2, with 9 bases aligning to TRBD2. The CDR3 has 15 amino acids. The germline V gene encodes CDR1 MNHNY and CDR2 SVGAGI (reference sequence). V dropped 7 bases and J dropped 4; count of bases not matched to a gene: 7. CDR3 in DNA: TGTGCCAGCAAAAAGCTAGCGGGGCCCACCGGGGAGCTGTTTTTT. Translation gives CASKKLAGPTGELFF.

V usage is TRBV11-2 and J usage is TRBJ1-1; weak D call: TRBD1 (6 bases). From germline, CDR1 is SGHAT and CDR2 FQNNGV. Trimming shortened V by 2 bases and J by 1 base, and 17 bases separated the two germline ends. The CDR3 covers 17 residues. The CDR3 loop reads CASSLRHRDKGNTEAFF. The CDR3 nucleotides are TGTGCCAGCAGCTTACGTCATCGGGACAAAGGGAACACTGAAGCTTTCTTT.

This clonotype was recorded many times. The chain has TRBV27 and TRBJ2-1; 7 bases agree with TRBD2. CDR3 length: 18 amino acids. The V segment lost 0 bases and the J segment 4 bases; nucleotides outside the gene matches: 12. Per germline, CDR1 MNHEY and CDR2 SMNVEV (reference sequence). CDR3 protein: CASSLSDQLAGPYNEQFF. The CDR3 nucleotides are TGTGCCAGCAGTTTATCCGATCAGTTAGCGGGTCCGTACAATGAGCAGTTCTTC.

This clonotype was found a few times. The chain combines TRBV9 with TRBJ2-2, with D perhaps matching TRBD1 (6 bases). V dropped 3 bases and J dropped 4 bases, with 13 bases sitting between them. The CDR3 extends over 15 amino acids. Germline values: CDR1 SGDLS, CDR2 YYNGEE. The CDR3, as DNA: TGTGCCAGCAGCGCGGCTCCAGGGGTCACCGGGGAGCTGTTTTTT. Amino acid sequence: CASSAAPGVTGELFF.

This clonotype has a handful of counts. CDR3 loop: CSASGTSGGLQETQYF. The CDR3 DNA follows: TGCAGTGCTAGTGGGACTAGCGGGGGGCTCCAAGAGACCCAGTACTTC. The chain combines TRBV20-1 with TRBJ2-5, with 15 bases that match TRBD2. The germline V gene encodes CDR1 DFQATT and CDR2 SNEGSKA (reference sequence). The V segment lost 3 bases and the J segment 1 base; nucleotides outside the gene matches: 3. There are 16 residues in the CDR3.

This clonotype was observed a handful of times. The chain links TRBV29-1 to TRBJ2-7; TRBD2 agrees at 14 bases. With 0 bases clipped from V and 4 bases from J, the junction kept 2 bases outside the gene matches. Per the germline V gene, CDR1 is SQVTM and CDR2 is ANQGSEA. The CDR3 is 15 residues long. CDR3 in amino acids: CSVEDRTSGRYEQYF. The CDR3 DNA follows: TGCAGCGTTGAAGATAGGACTAGCGGGAGGTACGAGCAGTACTTC.

This clonotype was recorded at least ten times. The rearrangement uses TRBV7-2 and TRBJ1-1; 8 positions match TRBD1. The CDR3 extends over 15 amino acids. V lost 1 base, J lost 5 bases, and 6 bases stayed unmatched. Germline V gives CDR1 SGHTA, CDR2 FQGNSA. DNA for the CDR3: TGTGCCAGCAGCTTAGTTCAGGGGGCCGGTACTGAAGCTTTCTTT. Amino acid sequence: CASSLVQGAGTEAFF. The full variable domain, rest sourced from reference TRBV7-2 and TRBJ1-1, is GAGVSQSPSNKVTEKGKDVELRCDPISGHTALYWYRQSLGQGLEFLIYFQGNSAPDKSGLPSDRFSAERTGGSVSTLTIQRTQQEDSAVYLCASSLVQGAGTEAFFGQGTRLTVV.

This clonotype was seen repeatedly, ten times or more. The rearrangement joins TRBV20-1 to TRBJ1-1; TRBD1 aligns across 9 bases. V lost 5 bases and J lost 5; bases outside the gene matches: 9. The CDR3 is 14 amino acids. Germline CDR1 reads DFQATT; CDR2 reads SNEGSKA (reference sequence). The CDR3 sequence is CSAGQTGGETEAFF. CDR3 DNA: TGCAGTGCTGGCCAAACAGGGGGCGAGACTGAAGCTTTCTTT.

The V gene is TRBV29-1, the J gene TRBJ2-7, with 7 bases fitting TRBD1. CDR3 size: 13 residues. Germline trimming cut 4 bases from V and 3 bases from J; bases unmatched to any gene: 6. Germline V lookup: CDR1 SQVTM, CDR2 ANQGSEA. In DNA form, the CDR3 reads TGCAGCGTTGGAAAGGGGACAGTCTACGAGCAGTACTTC. The encoded protein is CSVGKGTVYEQYF.

The table lists this clonotype with a few counts. The chain employs TRBV5-1 and TRBJ1-2; 8 bases match TRBD1. Looked up from germline, CDR1 is SGHRS and CDR2 is YFSETQ. The CDR3 consists of 13 residues. After removal of 0 bases from V and 8 bases from J, the junction contained 3 bases not matched to a gene. The CDR3 DNA is TGCGCCAGCAGCTTGGGCAGGGGGCTAGGCTACACCTTC. Translation: CASSLGRGLGYTF.

This clonotype was recorded many times. This rearrangement joins TRBV7-2 to TRBJ2-3; D not certain. This CDR3 region has 13 residues. V was clipped by 0 bases and J by 4 bases, with 5 bases between them. CDR1 is SGHTA, CDR2 FQGNSA, per germline. The CDR3 loop reads CASSLAHADTQYF. Written as DNA, the CDR3 is TGTGCCAGCAGCTTAGCTCACGCAGATACGCAGTATTTT.

This clonotype has a handful of counts. V is TRBV5-8 and J is TRBJ2-2, with a tentative D call TRBD2 (5 bases). V lost 4 bases, J lost 3 bases, and 22 bases lay in between. The CDR3 has 18 residues. Germline assignment: CDR1 SGHTS and CDR2 YDEGEE. CDR3 sequence: CASSPGRGRVGDTGELFF. CDR3 DNA: TGTGCCAGCAGCCCCGGTCGCGGTCGAGTGGGAGACACCGGGGAGCTGTTTTTT.

V usage is TRBV6-4 and J usage is TRBJ2-2; 7 bases align to TRBD1. The CDR3 spans 14 residues. Germline V lookup: CDR1 MRHNA, CDR2 SNTAGT. The trim removed 6 bases at V and 6 bases at J, leaving 7 bases unmatched. The CDR3 coding sequence is TGTGCCAGCAGGCGAGGGGGCTCGGCCGGGGAGCTGTTTTTT. It codes for CASRRGGSAGELFF.

This clonotype was recorded many times. J is TRBJ2-5 and V is TRBV14; TRBD1 matches at 12 bases. CDR1 is SGHDN and CDR2 is FVKESK in the germline V gene. With 4 bases clipped from V and 5 bases from J, the junction kept 5 bases outside the gene matches. This CDR3 spans 15 amino acids. CDR3 region: CASSLWDRGHETQYF. The CDR3 nucleotides are TGTGCCAGCAGCCTATGGGACAGGGGGCATGAGACCCAGTACTTC.

The chain couples TRBV13 to TRBJ1-2, with D maybe TRBD1 (5 bases). Per germline, CDR1 PRHDT and CDR2 FYEKMQ (reference sequence). The CDR3 has 15 amino acids. V lost 7 bases and J 2 bases, leaving 17 bases between the germline ends. CDR3 sequence reads: CASTSWGERNYGYTF. As DNA, the CDR3 is TGTGCCAGCACCTCATGGGGGGAACGGAACTATGGCTACACCTTC. The variable domain in full, completed from reference TRBV13 and TRBJ1-2, reads AAGVIQSPRHLIKEKRETATLKCYPIPRHDTVYWYQQGPGQDPQFLISFYEKMQSDKGSIPDRFSAQQFSDYHSELNMSSLELGDSALYFCASTSWGERNYGYTFGSGTRLTVV.

In this sample, this clonotype turned up many times. The chain is built from TRBV5-1 and TRBJ2-7, with TRBD1 as a possible D gene (6 bases). This CDR3 is 15 amino acids long. Germline lookup yields CDR1 SGHRS and CDR2 YFSETQ. V dropped 0 bases and J dropped 4 bases, with 14 bases sitting between them. CDR3 loop: CASSLARGPLYEQYF. The CDR3 DNA reads as TGCGCCAGCAGCTTGGCCAGGGGACCTCTATACGAGCAGTACTTC. Full variable domain (rest looked up from reference TRBV5-1 and TRBJ2-7): KAGVTQTPRYLIKTRGQQVTLSCSPISGHRSVSWYQQTPGQGLQFLFEYFSETQRNKGNFPGRFSGRQFSNSRSEMNVSTLELGDSALYLCASSLARGPLYEQYFGPGTRLTVT.

This clonotype appeared many times. V gene TRBV5-1 combines with J gene TRBJ1-1; 9 positions agree with TRBD1. The junction had 8 bases not matched to a gene; V was cut back by 0 bases and J by 5 bases. The CDR3 runs 16 residues. From germline, CDR1 is SGHRS and CDR2 YFSETQ. The CDR3 reads CASSLEPTGGGTEAFF. CDR3 in DNA: TGCGCCAGCAGCTTGGAACCGACAGGGGGAGGAACTGAAGCTTTCTTT.

This clonotype was seen at least ten times. This chain connects TRBV27 to TRBJ1-5; the D gene is possibly TRBD1 (5 bases). This CDR3 is built from 13 residues. From germline, CDR1 is MNHEY and CDR2 SMNVEV (reference sequence). V was shortened by 2 bases and J by 12 bases, with 14 bases between the two germline ends. In DNA form, the CDR3 reads TGTGCCAGCAGTTTAGGGATAGGGGCCTTCCAGCATTTT. It specifies CASSLGIGAFQHF.

This clonotype was counted ten times or more. This sequence joins TRBV27 and TRBJ2-5, with TRBD2 matching over 9 bases. This CDR3 is built from 16 residues. V lost 5 bases to trimming and J lost 0 bases; unmatched junction nucleotides: 7. Germline values: CDR1 MNHEY, CDR2 SMNVEV (reference sequence). The CDR3 region is CASSPLAGSDQETQYF. In nucleotides, the CDR3 is TGTGCCAGCAGTCCCCTAGCGGGGAGCGACCAAGAGACCCAGTACTTC.

This clonotype was observed a handful of times. The V gene is TRBV7-9, the J gene TRBJ1-1, with 8 bases aligning to TRBD1. V shed 6 bases and J 1 base; nucleotides not matched to a gene: 19. This CDR3 comprises 19 residues. The V gene's germline CDR1 is SEHNR and CDR2 FQNEAQ (reference sequence). The CDR3 sequence: CASSQPRGTGAGRNTEAFF. CDR3 in DNA: TGTGCCAGCAGTCAACCCCGCGGGACAGGAGCTGGTCGGAACACTGAAGCTTTCTTT. Complete variable domain (other parts from reference TRBV7-9 and TRBJ1-1): DTGVSQNPRHKITKRGQNVTFRCDPISEHNRLYWYRQTLGQGPEFLTYFQNEAQLEKSRLLSDRFSAERPKGSFSTLEIQRTEQGDSAMYLCASSQPRGTGAGRNTEAFFGQGTRLTVV.